This paragraph covers one T cell receptor (beta chain) sequence. No antigen is known for it. No much larger clone is present one base from it, and per-base qualities are unavailable. This sample is drawn from a study of Ad26.COV2.S vaccination and SARS-CoV-2 variants (dated by TCRdb to the early 2020s). Context from the whole study: Donors in the vaccine arm were drawn from COV1001, a phase I-IIa trial of Ad26.COV2.S in healthy adults that was multicentre, randomized, double-blind and placebo-controlled. Ad26.COV2.S was administered intramuscularly at a dose of 5x10^10 or 1x10^11 viral particles, either as one shot or as two shots given 56 days apart. The specificity and breadth of SARS-CoV-2-reactive T cell receptors after Ad26.COV2.S vaccination were assessed by TCRbeta repertoire sequencing. Trial participants were randomized into five groups of five: low-dose or high-dose Ad26.COV2.S given once or twice, or placebo on both occasions. Investigators remained blinded to trial group allocation during experiments and outcome assessment. The TCR-sequenced set comprised approximately 30 samples: around 20 Ad26.COV2.S vaccine recipients, 5 placebo recipients and 8 SARS-CoV-2 convalescent individuals.

The intended sense of this specimen's treatment or condition label: 19 received Ad26.COV2.S at low or high dose, single or two shots; 5 received placebo; per-sample allocation not given. Repertoires of vaccine and placebo recipients were sequenced from samples collected on day 63 after the first injection. Between 29 July and 7 August 2020, Cohort 1b enrolled approximately 26 adults aged 18-55 years at one site in Boston, USA. Ad26.COV2.S was a replication-incompetent adenovirus type 26 vector that expressed a prefusion-stabilized SARS-CoV-2 spike protein derived from the original Wuhan strain. General conclusions and limits of the study: The authors noted that total T cell responses may have been underestimated by the TCR breadth and depth analyses. The study was not powered for comparison of responses between vaccine doses or regimens. Compared with placebo recipients, Ad26.COV2.S recipients showed higher spike-specific TCR breadth (P = 0.0014). After vaccination, spike-specific CD8+ and CD4+ T cell responses were reported to show substantial breadth. Comparable non-spike TCR breadth was observed between vaccine and placebo recipients, consistent with only spike being contained in the vaccine.

The immunoSEQ Assay was used to sequence TCRbeta CDR3 regions. After extraction, genomic DNA underwent amplification by bias-controlled multiplex PCR, followed by high-throughput sequencing. Per the original workflow: To quantify the absolute abundance of every unique TCRbeta CDR3 region, sequences were collapsed and filtered. Usable DNA was measured by amplifying reference genes present in all nucleated cells, and TCRbeta template counts were normalized to that usable DNA to estimate T cell fraction. Repertoire TCRs were annotated as SARS-CoV-2-specific when V gene, CDR3 amino acid sequence and J gene were exactly matched to a known reactive TCR set. The reference SARS-CoV-2 TCR set was derived from MIRA and filtered for enrichment in COVID-19-positive ImmuneCODE repertoires, a step that removed public or cross-reactive TCRs. Using the MIRA antigens, annotated TCRs were further analysed by specific ORF or by position within an ORF. Breadth was defined as the number of annotated unique rearrangements divided by the total number of unique productive rearrangements, and depth was defined as the summed frequency of the annotated unique rearrangements. Two-sided Wilcoxon rank-sum tests were used to compare TCR breadth between groups. TCRdb took over this immuneACCESS table, retaining in-frame rearrangements with V and J assigned. Such tables are incomplete; in checked studies, under half of the missing clones stem from an unresolved V gene, and the remainder is unexplained. The V and J calls and clone size were taken over from that table, and D and trimming were inferred from the DNA. The sample contains approximately 400,000 clones, 83% of them found a single time. Around 7.3% of the sample comes from the top ten.

The sequenced sample was peripheral blood, obtained in a trial of Ad26.COV2.S vaccine versus placebo. The receptor comes from a person aged 18-60 years who received the Ad26.COV2.S COVID-19 vaccine or a placebo.

CDR3 reads: CASSFPQGKEPYGYTF. The DNA reads TGTGCCAGCAGTTTTCCTCAGGGGAAGGAACCCTATGGCTACACCTTC. The receptor chain draws on TRBV6-6 and TRBJ1-2; TRBD1 is possibly the D segment (6 matching bases). The CDR3 contains 16 residues, cysteine and phenylalanine counted. The kept DNA is CDR3 alone, 48 bases in frame from the first base. The trim is 4 bases for V and 4 bases for J, with a gap of 19 bases between the germline ends. For CDR1 and CDR2, the germline V gene (reference sequence) lists MNHNY and SVGAGI.